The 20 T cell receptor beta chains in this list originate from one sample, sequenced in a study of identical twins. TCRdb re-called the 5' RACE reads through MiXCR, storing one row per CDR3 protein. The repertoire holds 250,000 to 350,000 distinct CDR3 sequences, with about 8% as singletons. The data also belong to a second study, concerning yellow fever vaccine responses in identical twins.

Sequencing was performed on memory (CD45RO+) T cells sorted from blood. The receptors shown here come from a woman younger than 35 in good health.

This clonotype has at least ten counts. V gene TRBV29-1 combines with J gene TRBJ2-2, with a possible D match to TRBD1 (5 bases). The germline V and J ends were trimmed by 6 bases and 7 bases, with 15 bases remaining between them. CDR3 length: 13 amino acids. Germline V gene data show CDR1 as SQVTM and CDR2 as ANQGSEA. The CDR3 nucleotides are TGCAGCGTGACCCCCCAGGGCGGCGGGGAGCTGTTTTTT. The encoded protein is CSVTPQGGGELFF.

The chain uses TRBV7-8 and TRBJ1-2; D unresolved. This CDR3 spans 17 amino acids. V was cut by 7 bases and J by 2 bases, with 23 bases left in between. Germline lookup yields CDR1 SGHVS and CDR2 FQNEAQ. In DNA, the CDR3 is TGTGCCAGCAACGAAGCCCGAGGTGCGTCGGGAAACTATGGCTACACCTTC. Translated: CASNEARGASGNYGYTF.

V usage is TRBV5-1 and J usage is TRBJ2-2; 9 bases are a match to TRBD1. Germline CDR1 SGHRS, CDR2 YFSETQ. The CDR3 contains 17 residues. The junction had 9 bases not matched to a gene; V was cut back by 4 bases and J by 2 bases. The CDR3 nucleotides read TGCGCCAGCAGCCCTATCGGACAGGGGCGCAACACCGGGGAGCTGTTTTTT. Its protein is CASSPIGQGRNTGELFF. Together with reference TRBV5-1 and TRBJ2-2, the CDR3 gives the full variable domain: KAGVTQTPRYLIKTRGQQVTLSCSPISGHRSVSWYQQTPGQGLQFLFEYFSETQRNKGNFPGRFSGRQFSNSRSEMNVSTLELGDSALYLCASSPIGQGRNTGELFFGEGSRLTVL.

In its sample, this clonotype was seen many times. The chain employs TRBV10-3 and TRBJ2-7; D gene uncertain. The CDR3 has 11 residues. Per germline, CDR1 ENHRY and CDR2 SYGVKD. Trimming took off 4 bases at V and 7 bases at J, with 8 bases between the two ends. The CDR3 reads CAISVGREQYF. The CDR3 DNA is TGTGCCATCAGTGTTGGGCGTGAGCAGTACTTC.

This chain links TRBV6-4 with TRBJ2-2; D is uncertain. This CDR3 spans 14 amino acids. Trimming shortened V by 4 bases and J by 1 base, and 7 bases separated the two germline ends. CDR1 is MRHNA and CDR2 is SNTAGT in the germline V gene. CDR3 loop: CASSGQENTGELFF. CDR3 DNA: TGTGCCAGCAGTGGGCAGGAGAACACCGGGGAGCTGTTTTTT.

In DNA form, the CDR3 reads TGTGCCAGCAGCCGGGACAATCTTGCCTATGGCTACACCTTC. As protein: CASSRDNLAYGYTF. V is TRBV3-1 and J is TRBJ1-2, with a tentative D call TRBD1 (6 bases). V dropped 4 bases and J dropped 4 bases, with 13 bases sitting between them. This CDR3 contains 14 residues. From germline, CDR1 is LGHDT and CDR2 YNNKEL (reference sequence).

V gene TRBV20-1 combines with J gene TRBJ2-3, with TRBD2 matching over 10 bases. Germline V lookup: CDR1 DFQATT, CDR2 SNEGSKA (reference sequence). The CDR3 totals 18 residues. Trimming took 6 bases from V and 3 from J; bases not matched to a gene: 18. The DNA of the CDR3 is TGCAGTGCCATAGCCACAAGCGGGAGGGCCCTCGAGACAGATACGCAGTATTTT. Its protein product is CSAIATSGRALETDTQYF.

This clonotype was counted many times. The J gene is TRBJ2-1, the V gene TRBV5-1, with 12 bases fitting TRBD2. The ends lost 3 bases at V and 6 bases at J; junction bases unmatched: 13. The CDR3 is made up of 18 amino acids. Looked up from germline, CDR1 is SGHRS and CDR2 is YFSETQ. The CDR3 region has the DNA TGCGCCAGCAGCTCATGGACTAGCGGGATCCGGTCATCCAATGAGCAGTTCTTC. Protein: CASSSWTSGIRSSNEQFF.

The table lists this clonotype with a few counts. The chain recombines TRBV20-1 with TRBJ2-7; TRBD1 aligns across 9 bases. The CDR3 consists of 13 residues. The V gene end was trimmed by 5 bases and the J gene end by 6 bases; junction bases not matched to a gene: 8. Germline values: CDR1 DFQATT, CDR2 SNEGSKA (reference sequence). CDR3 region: CSAAPGDRVEQYV. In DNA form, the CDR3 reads TGCAGTGCTGCCCCCGGGGACAGGGTCGAGCAGTACGTC.

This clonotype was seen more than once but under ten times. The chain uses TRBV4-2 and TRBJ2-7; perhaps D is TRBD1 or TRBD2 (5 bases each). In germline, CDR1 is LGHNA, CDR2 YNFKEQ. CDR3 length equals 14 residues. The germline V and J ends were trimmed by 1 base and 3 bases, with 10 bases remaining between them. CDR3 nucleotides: TGTGCCAGCAGCCAAGCGGGGCAGGACTACGAGCAGTACTTC. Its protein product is CASSQAGQDYEQYF.

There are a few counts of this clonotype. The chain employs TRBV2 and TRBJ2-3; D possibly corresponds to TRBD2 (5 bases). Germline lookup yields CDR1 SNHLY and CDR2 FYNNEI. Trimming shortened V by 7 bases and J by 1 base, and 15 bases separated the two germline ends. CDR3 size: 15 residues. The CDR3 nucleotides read TGTGCCAGCAAAGTGACGGGATTTGGCACAGATACGCAGTATTTT. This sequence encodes CASKVTGFGTDTQYF.

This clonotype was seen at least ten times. The CDR3 DNA reads TGTGCCAGCAGTCGGACTAGCGGAGGTATCTACAATGAGCAGTTCTTC. The encoded protein is CASSRTSGGIYNEQFF. The rearrangement links TRBV12-3 or TRBV12-4 to TRBJ2-1; 10 bases are shared with TRBD2. The J segment lost 3 bases and the V segment lost 5 bases, leaving 7 bases of the junction unmatched. The CDR3 has 16 residues.

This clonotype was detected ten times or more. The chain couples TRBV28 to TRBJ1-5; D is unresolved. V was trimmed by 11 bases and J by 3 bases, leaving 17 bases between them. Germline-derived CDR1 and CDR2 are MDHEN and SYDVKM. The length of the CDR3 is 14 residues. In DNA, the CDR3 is TGTGCCCTCGGGAGGGTTGCCTTCAATCAGCCCCAGCATTTT. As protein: CALGRVAFNQPQHF.

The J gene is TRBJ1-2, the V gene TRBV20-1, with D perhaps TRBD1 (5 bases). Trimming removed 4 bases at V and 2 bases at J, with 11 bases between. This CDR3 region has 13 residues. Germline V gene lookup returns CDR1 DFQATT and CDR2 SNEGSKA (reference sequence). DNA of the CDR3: TGCAGTGCTAAGGCAGGGTTGAACTATGGCTACACCTTC. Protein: CSAKAGLNYGYTF.

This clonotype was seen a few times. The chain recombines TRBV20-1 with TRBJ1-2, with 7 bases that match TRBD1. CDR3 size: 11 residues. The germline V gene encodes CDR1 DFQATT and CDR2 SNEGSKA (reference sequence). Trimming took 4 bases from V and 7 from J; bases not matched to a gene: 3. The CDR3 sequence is CSANRGGGYTF. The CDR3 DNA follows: TGCAGTGCTAACAGGGGAGGTGGCTACACCTTC.

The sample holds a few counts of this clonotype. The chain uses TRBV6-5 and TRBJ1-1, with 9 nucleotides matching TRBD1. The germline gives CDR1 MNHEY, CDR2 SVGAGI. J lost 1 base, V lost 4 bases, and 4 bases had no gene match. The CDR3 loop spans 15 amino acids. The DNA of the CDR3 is TGTGCCAGCAGTTTAACAGGGGGCCAGAACACTGAAGCTTTCTTT. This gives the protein CASSLTGGQNTEAFF.

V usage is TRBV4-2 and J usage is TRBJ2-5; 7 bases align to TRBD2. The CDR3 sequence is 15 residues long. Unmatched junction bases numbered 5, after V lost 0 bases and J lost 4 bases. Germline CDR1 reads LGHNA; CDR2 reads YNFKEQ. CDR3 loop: CASSQEVGRGETQYF. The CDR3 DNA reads TGTGCCAGCAGCCAAGAAGTTGGGAGGGGAGAGACCCAGTACTTC.

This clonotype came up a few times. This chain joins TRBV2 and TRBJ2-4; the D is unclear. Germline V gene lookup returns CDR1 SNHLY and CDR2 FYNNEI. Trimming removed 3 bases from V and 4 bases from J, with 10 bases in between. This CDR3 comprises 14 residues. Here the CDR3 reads CASSDGVQKNIQYF. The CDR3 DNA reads TGTGCCAGCAGTGATGGGGTACAGAAAAACATTCAGTACTTC. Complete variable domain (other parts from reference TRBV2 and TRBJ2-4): EPEVTQTPSHQVTQMGQEVILRCVPISNHLYFYWYRQILGQKVEFLVSFYNNEISEKSEIFDDQFSVERPDGSNFTLKIRSTKLEDSAMYFCASSDGVQKNIQYFGAGTRLSVL.

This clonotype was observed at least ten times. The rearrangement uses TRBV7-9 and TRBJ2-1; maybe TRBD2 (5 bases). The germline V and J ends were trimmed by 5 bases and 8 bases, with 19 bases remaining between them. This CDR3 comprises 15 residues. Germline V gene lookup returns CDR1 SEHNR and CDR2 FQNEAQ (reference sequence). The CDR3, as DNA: TGTGCCAGCAGCCCAGCTCGGTTGAGGGCCGATGAGCAGTTCTTC. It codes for CASSPARLRADEQFF.

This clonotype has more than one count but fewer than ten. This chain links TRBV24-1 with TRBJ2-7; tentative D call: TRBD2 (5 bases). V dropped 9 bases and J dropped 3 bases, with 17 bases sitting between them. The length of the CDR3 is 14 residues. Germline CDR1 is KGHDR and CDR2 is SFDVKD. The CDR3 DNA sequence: TGTGCCACCCCTCAGCCGGACGGGATCTACGAGCAGTACTTC. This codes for CATPQPDGIYEQYF.